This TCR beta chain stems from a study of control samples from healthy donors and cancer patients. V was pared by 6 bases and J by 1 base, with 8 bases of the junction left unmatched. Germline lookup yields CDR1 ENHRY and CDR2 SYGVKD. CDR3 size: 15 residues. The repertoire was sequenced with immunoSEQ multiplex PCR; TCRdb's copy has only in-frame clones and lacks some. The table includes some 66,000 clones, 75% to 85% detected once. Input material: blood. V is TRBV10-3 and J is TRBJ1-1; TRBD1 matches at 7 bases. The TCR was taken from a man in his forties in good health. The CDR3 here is CAIRTRGTANTEAFF. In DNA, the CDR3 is TGTGCCATCAGAACCCGCGGGACAGCGAACACTGAAGCTTTCTTT.